Below are 13 T cell receptor beta chains sequenced from a single sample in a study of T cell responses to AZD1222 COVID-19 vaccine. Assay: immunoSEQ multiplex PCR; the TCRdb copy retains only in-frame clones and omits some. This sample yields about 120,000 clones, of which under 95% are seen a single time; roughly 7.8% belongs to the top ten. Sequenced here: peripheral blood, sampled on day 0 of AZD1222 vaccination. Receptor source: an adult in good health.

Only one count was recorded for this clone. This chain connects TRBV3-1 (or the pseudogene TRBV3-2) to TRBJ1-3, with D possibly being TRBD1 (6 bases). CDR1 is LGHDT, CDR2 YNNKEL, per germline (reference sequence). Trimming pared 3 bases from V and 3 bases from J, leaving 12 bases between. This CDR3 has 15 amino acids. The CDR3 loop reads CASSQGGARGNTIYF. The CDR3 DNA sequence: TGTGCCAGCAGCCAGGGGGGGGCGCGTGGAAACACCATATATTTT.

This clone appeared a single time. V gene TRBV18 combines with J gene TRBJ2-3, with D perhaps TRBD1 (6 bases). The CDR3 has 14 residues. The germline V gene has CDR1 KGHSH and CDR2 LQKENI. The V gene lost 2 bases and the J gene lost 4 bases, with 10 bases spanning the gap. The CDR3: CASSPITGPDTQYF. The CDR3, as DNA: TGTGCCAGCTCACCAATTACAGGGCCAGATACGCAGTATTTT.

V and J are TRBV24-1 and TRBJ1-5; 8 bases map to TRBD1. Germline-derived CDR1 and CDR2 are KGHDR and SFDVKD. The V and J ends lost 4 bases and 7 bases, in that order; junction bases with no gene match: 2. The CDR3 spans 13 residues. Here the CDR3 reads CATSEDRGQPQHF. CDR3 nucleotides: TGTGCCACCAGTGAAGACAGGGGACAGCCCCAGCATTTT.

The CDR3 DNA sequence: TGTGCCAGCAGCTTGGTAGGGGAGTCCTCCTACGAGCAGTACTTC. It yields the protein CASSLVGESSYEQYF. This chain uses TRBV7-2 with TRBJ2-7, with D perhaps being TRBD1 or TRBD2 (5 bases each). The CDR3 consists of 15 residues. Germline V gene data show CDR1 as SGHTA and CDR2 as FQGNSA. Trimming removed 3 bases at V and 0 bases at J, with 12 bases between.

Concerning this clone: Other DNA sequences in this specimen translate into the identical CDR3. The chain employs TRBV5-1 and TRBJ2-5; the D is unclear. Trimming left V 4 bases short and J 2 bases short, with 3 bases between. Germline CDR1 is SGHRS and CDR2 is YFSETQ. This CDR3 comprises 11 residues. CDR3 loop: CASSLQETQYF. CDR3 bases: TGCGCCAGCAGCCTGCAAGAGACCCAGTACTTC.

This rearrangement joins TRBV29-1 to TRBJ1-3, with TRBD1 as a possible D gene (5 bases). Trimming pared 7 bases from V and 3 bases from J, leaving 28 bases between. Per germline, CDR1 SQVTM and CDR2 ANQGSEA. There are 18 residues in the CDR3. CDR3 sequence reads: CSARITSPGTNYGNTIYF. The CDR3 nucleotides are TGCAGCGCGCGAATAACCTCTCCAGGGACGAACTATGGAAACACCATATATTTT.

This clone was picked up a small number of times. Different DNA sequences within this sample yield the same CDR3. The chain links TRBV7-9 to TRBJ2-2; weak D call: TRBD1 (6 bases). This CDR3 region has 16 residues. CDR1 and CDR2 from the germline V gene are SEHNR and FQNEAQ (reference sequence). V lost 0 bases and J lost 9, with 17 bases in between. This CDR3 reads CASSLAGLSQGRELFF. CDR3 DNA: TGTGCCAGCAGCTTAGCAGGACTTTCCCAGGGGCGGGAGCTGTTTTTT.

This rearrangement joins TRBV10-1 to TRBJ2-7; 7 nucleotides line up with TRBD1. Per germline, CDR1 WNHNN and CDR2 SYGVQD (reference sequence). V gave up 7 bases and J gave up 6 bases; unmatched junction bases: 12. CDR3 length: 14 amino acids. The CDR3 DNA reads TGCGCCAGCATGAGGGGGCCCTCCCTTCCCGAGCAGTACTTC. Translated, it gives CASMRGPSLPEQYF.

This clone appeared a single time. The gene calls are TRBV7-6 and TRBJ1-5; D is uncertain. From germline, CDR1 is SGHVS and CDR2 FNYEAQ. The germline V and J ends were trimmed by 3 bases and 1 base, with 7 bases remaining between them. The CDR3 length is 14 residues. Written as DNA, the CDR3 is TGTGCCAGCAGCTTTGGAACGAGCAATCAGCCCCAGCATTTT. It is translated as CASSFGTSNQPQHF.

The chain joins TRBV7-7 to TRBJ1-1; D unresolved. V shed 2 bases and J shed 3 bases, with 7 bases lying between them. The CDR3 totals 13 residues. CDR1 is SSHAT, CDR2 FNYEAQ, per germline (reference sequence). The DNA of the CDR3 is TGTGCCAGCAGCTTAAGGCCTGACACTGAAGCTTTCTTT. It yields the protein CASSLRPDTEAFF.

This clone was seen once. V gene TRBV7-9 combines with J gene TRBJ1-5, with D uncertain. The CDR3 contains 15 residues. Per germline, CDR1 SEHNR and CDR2 FQNEAQ (reference sequence). V lost 5 bases, J lost 6 bases, and 17 bases lay in between. Here the CDR3 DNA reads TGTGCCAGCAGCCTTGGATTTAGGGATGGTCAGCCCCAGCATTTT. Translation gives CASSLGFRDGQPQHF.

This sequence joins TRBV27 and TRBJ1-2, with 7 bases aligning to TRBD1. The V segment lost 2 bases and the J segment 4 bases; nucleotides outside the gene matches: 7. CDR1 is MNHEY, CDR2 SMNVEV, per germline (reference sequence). This CDR3 comprises 15 residues. CDR3 amino acids: CASSLRGGVIYGYTF. Written as DNA, the CDR3 is TGTGCCAGCAGTTTAAGAGGGGGCGTTATCTATGGCTACACCTTC.

J is TRBJ2-7 and V is TRBV18; D not resolved. There are 16 residues in the CDR3. With 3 bases removed from V and 2 bases from J, the gap between germline ends came to 17 bases. Germline V CDR1 and CDR2: KGHSH, LQKENI. Here the CDR3 DNA reads TGTGCCAGCTCACCTCCCCGCGGACCATTGCCCTACGAGCAGTACTTC. It codes for CASSPPRGPLPYEQYF.